Detailed here is one T cell receptor beta chain. This record belongs to a study of technical replicates of blood from several donors. The germline gives CDR1 GTSNPN, CDR2 SVGIG (reference sequence). V was pared by 8 bases and J by 2 bases, with 24 bases between. This CDR3 region has 16 residues. This table comes from immunoSEQ multiplex PCR, and its TCRdb copy is limited to in-frame clones, with some not included. This table has about 79,000 clones, 90% to 95% appearing once. Sequencing used T cells isolated from PBMCs. The TCR comes from a human donor in good health. V usage is TRBV30 and J usage is TRBJ2-5; D may be TRBD1 (5 bases). The CDR3 protein is CAGLQGGQKGQETQYF. DNA for the CDR3: TGTGCCGGCCTCCAGGGTGGCCAGAAAGGTCAAGAGACCCAGTACTTC.